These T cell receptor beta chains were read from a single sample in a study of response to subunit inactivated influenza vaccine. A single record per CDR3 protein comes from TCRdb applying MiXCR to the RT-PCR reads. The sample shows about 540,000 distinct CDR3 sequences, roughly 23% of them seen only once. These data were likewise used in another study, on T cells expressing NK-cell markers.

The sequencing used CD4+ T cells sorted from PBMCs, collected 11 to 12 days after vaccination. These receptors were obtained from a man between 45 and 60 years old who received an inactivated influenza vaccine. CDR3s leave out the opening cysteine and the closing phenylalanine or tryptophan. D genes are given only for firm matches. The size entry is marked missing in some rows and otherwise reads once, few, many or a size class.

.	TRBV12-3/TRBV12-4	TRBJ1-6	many	ASSLAGASPLH
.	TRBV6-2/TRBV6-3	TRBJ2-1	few	ASSPPAGRYNEQF
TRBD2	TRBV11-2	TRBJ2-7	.	ASSLRHGLAGGRTPYEQY
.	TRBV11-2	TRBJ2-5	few	ASSLDLGGNRRETQY
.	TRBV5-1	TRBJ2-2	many	ASSPRTDTGELF
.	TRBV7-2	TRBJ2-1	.	ASSPGQNSYNEQF
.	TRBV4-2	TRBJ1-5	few	ASSQDGQKQNNQPQH
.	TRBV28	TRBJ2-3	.	ASSLMDSNTDTQY
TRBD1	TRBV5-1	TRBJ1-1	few	ASSFGQDNTEAF
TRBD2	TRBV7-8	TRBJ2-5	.	ASSSTPGLAVETQY
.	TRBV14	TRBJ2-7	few	ASSQVGFVTEQY
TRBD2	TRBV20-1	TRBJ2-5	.	SASRAGGVETQY
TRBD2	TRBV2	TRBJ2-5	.	ASSARRRGSIETQY
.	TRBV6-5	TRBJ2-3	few	ASSYPGGGVEDTQY
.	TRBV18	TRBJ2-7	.	ASSPPTSDEQY
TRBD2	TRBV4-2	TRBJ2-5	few	ASSQGLAGNQETQY
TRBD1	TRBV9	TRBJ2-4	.	ASSVGQGVLSSIQY
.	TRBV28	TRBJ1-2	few	ASVGGFGYT
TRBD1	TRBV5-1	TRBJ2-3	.	ASSLADRDPDTQY
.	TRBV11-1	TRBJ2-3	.	ASSQGLSGTDTQY
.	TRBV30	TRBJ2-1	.	AWHEKPTGNEQF
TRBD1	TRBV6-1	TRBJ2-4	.	ASRPTGQGPRGIQY
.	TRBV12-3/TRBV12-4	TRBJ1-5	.	ASSSAHRGSNQPQH
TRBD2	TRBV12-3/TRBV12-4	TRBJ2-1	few	ASSFGRPGQF
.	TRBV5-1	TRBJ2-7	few	ASSGDATLSYEQY
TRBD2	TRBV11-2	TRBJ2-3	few	ASSLELAGESLNTQY
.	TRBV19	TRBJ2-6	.	ASSRLSGANVLT
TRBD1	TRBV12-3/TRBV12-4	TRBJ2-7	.	ASSSPGQATEQY
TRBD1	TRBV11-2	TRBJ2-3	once	ASSLSTSTGGAIDTQY
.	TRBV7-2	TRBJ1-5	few	ASSLEVGPQH
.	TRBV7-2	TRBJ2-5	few	ASSVGGAYQETQY
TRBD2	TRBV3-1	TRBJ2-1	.	ASSLSGRAKGRNEQF
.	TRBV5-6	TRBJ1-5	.	ASSFRLDNQPQH
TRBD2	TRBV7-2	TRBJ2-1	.	ASSSVSSGRVNEQF
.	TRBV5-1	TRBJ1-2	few	ASAQAVGDYGYT
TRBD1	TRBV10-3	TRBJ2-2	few	AIGIRTGPTGELF
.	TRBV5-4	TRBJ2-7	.	ASSLATGSEQY
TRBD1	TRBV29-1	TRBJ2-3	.	SVTKLQGAITDTQY
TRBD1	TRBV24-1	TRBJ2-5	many	ATSDLTGGTETQY
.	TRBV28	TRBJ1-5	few	ASRRTNPGQPQH
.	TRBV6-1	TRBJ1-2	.	ASSPLLRGGYT
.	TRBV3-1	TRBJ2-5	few	ASSHWGAGETQY
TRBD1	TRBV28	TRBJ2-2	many	ASSSGQYTGELF
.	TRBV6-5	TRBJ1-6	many	ASSSGTYNSPLH
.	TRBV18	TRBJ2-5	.	ASSPPGSSIQETQY
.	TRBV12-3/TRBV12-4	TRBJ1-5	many	ASSLRENSNQPQH
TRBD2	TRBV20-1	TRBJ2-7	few	SARLAGGSEQY